Listed here are 13 T cell receptor beta chains from one sample, sequenced in a study of T cell repertoires in cytomegalovirus infection. TCRdb redid the calling of the reads with MiXCR, one entry per CDR3 protein. The sample contains under 450,000 distinct CDR3 sequences, nearly 35% of which appear only once. Their specific antigens are unknown. This sample comprised cultured PBMCs, obtained from culture after CMV antigen stimulation. These receptors all come from a human donor in good health (CMV status not recorded). Some clones in this sample may be carry-over from other donors' samples.

This clonotype came up many times. The chain uses TRBV10-3 and TRBJ1-1; maybe TRBD1 (6 bases). CDR3 length: 15 amino acids. From germline, CDR1 is ENHRY and CDR2 SYGVKD. Between the trimmed V and J ends, which lost 6 bases and 1 base, there was a span of 15 bases. The CDR3 DNA follows: TGTGCCATCAGGATCCTCACAGGGTCGAACACTGAAGCTTTCTTT. Its protein is CAIRILTGSNTEAFF.

The V call is TRBV20-1, the J call TRBJ2-3; D is undetermined. The CDR3 loop spans 15 amino acids. Germline values: CDR1 DFQATT, CDR2 SNEGSKA (reference sequence). V was clipped by 3 bases and J by 3 bases, with 16 bases between them. In nucleotides, the CDR3 is TGCAGTGCTAGTATTAGCCTAGACGTTACAGATACGCAGTATTTT. Protein: CSASISLDVTDTQYF.

V is TRBV20-1 and J is TRBJ1-5; D gene unclear. The CDR3 covers 13 residues. In germline, CDR1 is DFQATT, CDR2 SNEGSKA (reference sequence). The V end lost 1 base, the J end lost 7 bases, and 11 bases lay between the germline ends. The CDR3 DNA sequence: TGCAGTGCTAGAGGAGAGGGTGGCCAGCCCCAGCATTTT. As protein: CSARGEGGQPQHF.

The DNA for the CDR3 is TGTGCCAGCAGCCCGGGACACACTGAAGCTTTCTTT. Amino acid sequence: CASSPGHTEAFF. The chain employs TRBV6-6 and TRBJ1-1; tentative D call: TRBD1 (5 bases). The germline gives CDR1 MNHNY, CDR2 SVGAGI (reference sequence). This CDR3 is built from 12 residues. V was shortened by 6 bases and J by 3 bases, with 8 bases between the two germline ends.

V and J are TRBV3-1 and TRBJ2-1; 13 nucleotides align to TRBD2. The CDR3 runs 18 residues. CDR1 and CDR2 (germline): LGHDT, YNNKEL (reference sequence). Losses at the gene ends were 2 bases for V and 3 bases for J; bases not matched to a gene: 7. DNA for the CDR3: TGTGCCAGCAGCCAAACTAGCGGGAGGGCCGGATTCTACAATGAGCAGTTCTTC. Its translation: CASSQTSGRAGFYNEQFF.

In its sample, this clonotype was seen a few times. The chain uses TRBV7-9 and TRBJ1-1, with TRBD1 as a possible D gene (6 bases). Between the trimmed V and J ends, which lost 2 bases and 4 bases, there was a span of 11 bases. CDR1 is SEHNR, CDR2 FQNEAQ, per germline (reference sequence). The CDR3 loop spans 14 amino acids. CDR3 in DNA: TGTGCCAGCAGCTTACAGGAGGGGGTCACTGAAGCTTTCTTT. Its translation: CASSLQEGVTEAFF.

This clonotype was seen a few times. The CDR3 sequence is CASSPGGGLENSPLHF. The CDR3 DNA follows: TGTGCCAGCAGCCCAGGGGGGGGACTAGAGAATTCACCCCTCCACTTT. The chain employs TRBV6-1 and TRBJ1-6; 7 bases match TRBD1. CDR3 length equals 16 residues. CDR1 is MNHNS, CDR2 SASEGT, per germline. J gave up 7 bases and V 6 bases, and 12 bases lay outside the gene matches.

The chain has TRBV19 and TRBJ2-1; unclear D gene. Trimming pared 8 bases from V and 0 bases from J, leaving 17 bases between. CDR3 length equals 16 residues. Germline assignment: CDR1 LNHDA and CDR2 SQIVND (reference sequence). The CDR3 is CASLGNDLYSYNEQFF. CDR3 nucleotides: TGTGCCAGTCTGGGGAACGACCTGTACTCCTACAATGAGCAGTTCTTC.

This clonotype occurred a few times. This CDR3 is CASSLGFYGYTF. CDR3 coding DNA: TGTGCCAGCAGTTTGGGGTTTTATGGCTACACCTTC. J is TRBJ1-2 and V is TRBV12-3 or TRBV12-4; D gene uncertain. Deletions cut 3 bases from V and 5 bases from J, with 7 bases between. The CDR3 length is 12 residues.

This chain uses TRBV27 with TRBJ2-7, with 10 nucleotides matching TRBD1. Germline V gene lookup returns CDR1 MNHEY and CDR2 SMNVEV (reference sequence). Germline trimming cut 6 bases from V and 3 bases from J; bases unmatched to any gene: 5. CDR3 size: 14 residues. The CDR3 nucleotides are TGTGCCAGCAGAGGACAGGGGGGTGGCTACGAGCAGTACTTC. Amino acids: CASRGQGGGYEQYF.

The genes are TRBV18 and TRBJ1-1, with TRBD1 matching over 9 bases. Germline assignment: CDR1 KGHSH and CDR2 LQKENI. The trim removed 4 bases at V and 3 bases at J, leaving 3 bases unmatched. The CDR3 consists of 14 residues. The CDR3 nucleotides read TGTGCCAGCTCACAACGGACAGGGGACACTGAAGCTTTCTTT. Protein sequence: CASSQRTGDTEAFF.

This chain uses TRBV7-6 with TRBJ2-1, with 11 bases fitting TRBD2. With V trimmed by 5 bases and J by 3 bases, 9 bases remained unmatched. The CDR3 is 17 residues long. CDR1 and CDR2 from the germline V gene are SGHVS and FNYEAQ. CDR3 sequence reads: CASSPPTSGRFYNEQFF. The DNA for the CDR3 is TGTGCCAGCAGCCCTCCAACTAGCGGGAGATTCTACAATGAGCAGTTCTTC.

The rearrangement uses TRBV7-9 and TRBJ2-1, with 10 bases lining up with TRBD2. The CDR3 loop spans 15 amino acids. CDR1 is SEHNR, CDR2 FQNEAQ, per germline (reference sequence). V was clipped by 5 bases and J by 5 bases; unmatched bases: 6. CDR3 bases: TGTGCCAGCAGCGGACCTAGCGGGAGCAACAATGAGCAGTTCTTC. As protein: CASSGPSGSNNEQFF.